Listed below are T cell receptor beta chains from one sample, sequenced in a study of blood T cell repertoires in COVID-19. This table comes from immunoSEQ multiplex PCR, and its TCRdb copy is limited to in-frame clones, with some not included. The sample lists some 170,000 clones, roughly 80% occurring once. Source material: peripheral blood. The source is a man between 70 and 80 years old with acute or convalescent COVID-19. Both conserved end residues are part of each CDR3. D genes are given only for firm matches. Clone size, where shown, is once, few, many, or a class for clones that have expanded.

size: -
D: -
V: TRBV9
length: 14
J: TRBJ2-2
DNA: TGTGCCAGCAGCGCTCAGGGGCACACCGGGGAGCTGTTTTTT
CDR3: CASSAQGHTGELFF

size: -
D: -
V: TRBV11-3
length: 18
J: TRBJ1-1
DNA: TGTGCCAGCAGCTTAGCCGTGTGGCAGGCGGGTGTGAACACTGAAGCTTTCTTT
CDR3: CASSLAVWQAGVNTEAFF

size: many
D: -
V: TRBV9
length: 14
J: TRBJ2-5
DNA: TGTGCCAGCAGCGTAGATGGGGCCAAAGAGACCCAGTACTTC
CDR3: CASSVDGAKETQYF

size: -
D: -
V: TRBV19
length: 18
J: TRBJ2-1
DNA: TGTGCCAGTAGAAGGGATCAGGACACGACAAGCTCCTACAATGAGCAGTTCTTC
CDR3: CASRRDQDTTSSYNEQFF

size: -
D: TRBD1
V: TRBV5-1
length: 15
J: TRBJ2-1
DNA: TGCGCCAGCAGCTCCTCCGGGACAGGCTACAATGAGCAGTTCTTC
CDR3: CASSSSGTGYNEQFF

size: -
D: TRBD1
V: TRBV19
length: 16
J: TRBJ2-2
DNA: TGTGCCAGTAGTACCGACAGGGGTCGGTACACCGGGGAGCTGTTTTTT
CDR3: CASSTDRGRYTGELFF

size: -
D: -
V: TRBV27
length: 16
J: TRBJ2-1
DNA: TGTGCCAGCAGTTTAGGGCTAGCGATGCCCTACAATGAGCAGTTCTTC
CDR3: CASSLGLAMPYNEQFF

size: -
D: -
V: TRBV18
length: 15
J: TRBJ2-7
DNA: TGTGCCAGCTCACCACCTACTCAGGGTGGAAACGAGCAGTACTTC
CDR3: CASSPPTQGGNEQYF

size: -
D: TRBD1
V: TRBV11-1
length: 15
J: TRBJ1-4
DNA: TGTGCCAGCAGCGCCTTGACAGGGGCGAGTGAAAAACTGTTTTTT
CDR3: CASSALTGASEKLFF

size: -
D: TRBD1
V: TRBV15
length: 15
J: TRBJ2-6
DNA: TGTGCCACCAGCGGGACAGGTTCTGGGGCCAACGTCCTGACTTTC
CDR3: CATSGTGSGANVLTF

size: -
D: -
V: TRBV28
length: 14
J: TRBJ1-1
DNA: TGTGCCAGCAGTGTAGACATGATGAACACTGAAGCTTTCTTT
CDR3: CASSVDMMNTEAFF

size: -
D: -
V: TRBV7-6
length: 18
J: TRBJ2-3
DNA: TGTGCCAGCAGCTTAGATTCTCTGCACGTGACTAGCACAGATACGCAGTATTTT
CDR3: CASSLDSLHVTSTDTQYF

size: -
D: -
V: TRBV19
length: 16
J: TRBJ1-2
DNA: TGTGCCGGGAAGCCGGGACATCCCTTGGAGAACTATGGCTACACCTTC
CDR3: CAGKPGHPLENYGYTF

size: -
D: TRBD2
V: TRBV2
length: 16
J: TRBJ2-3
DNA: TGTGCCAGCAGAGTTAGCGGGGGATCTAGCACAGATACGCAGTATTTT
CDR3: CASRVSGGSSTDTQYF

size: -
D: TRBD1
V: TRBV29-1
length: 15
J: TRBJ1-3
DNA: TGCAGCGCGTCGGGACAGTCGAACTCTGGAAACACCATATATTTT
CDR3: CSASGQSNSGNTIYF

size: -
D: -
V: TRBV9
length: 12
J: TRBJ2-3
DNA: TGTGCCAGCAGCGTCTTCACAGATACGCAGTATTTT
CDR3: CASSVFTDTQYF

size: few
D: -
V: TRBV3-1/TRBV3-2
length: 15
J: TRBJ2-7
DNA: TGTGCCAGCAGCCCTACTTTTGGAGGGACCTACGAGCAGTACTTC
CDR3: CASSPTFGGTYEQYF

size: -
D: -
V: TRBV19
length: 15
J: TRBJ1-2
DNA: TGTGCCAGTAGTATAGGAACAAAACAGGACTATGGCTACACCTTC
CDR3: CASSIGTKQDYGYTF

size: -
D: -
V: TRBV19
length: 14
J: TRBJ2-3
DNA: TGTGCCAGTAGCTCGATAGGAGGGCCGGATACGCAGTATTTT
CDR3: CASSSIGGPDTQYF

size: -
D: TRBD1
V: TRBV5-1
length: 15
J: TRBJ1-4
DNA: TGCGCCAGCAGCTTGGCCGGGACAGGCGGTGAAAAACTGTTTTTT
CDR3: CASSLAGTGGEKLFF

size: -
D: TRBD1
V: TRBV5-1
length: 14
J: TRBJ1-2
DNA: TGCGCCAGCAGCGCCGGACAGGGTAACTATGGCTACACCTTC
CDR3: CASSAGQGNYGYTF

size: -
D: TRBD2
V: TRBV7-2
length: 13
J: TRBJ2-5
DNA: TGTGCCAGCAGCTTGACTAGCGGAGAGACCCAGTACTTC
CDR3: CASSLTSGETQYF

size: -
D: TRBD1
V: TRBV6-5
length: 15
J: TRBJ2-2
DNA: TGTGCCAGCAGCCACCGGGACAGAGGCACCGGGGAGCTGTTTTTT
CDR3: CASSHRDRGTGELFF

size: -
D: TRBD1
V: TRBV28
length: 14
J: TRBJ1-2
DNA: TGTGCCAGCACCTCAGGGGGCGGTAGCTATGGCTACACCTTC
CDR3: CASTSGGGSYGYTF

size: -
D: TRBD2
V: TRBV19
length: 16
J: TRBJ2-3
DNA: TGTGCCAGTAGTAGACTTACGACTAGCGGTGCAGATACGCAGTATTTT
CDR3: CASSRLTTSGADTQYF